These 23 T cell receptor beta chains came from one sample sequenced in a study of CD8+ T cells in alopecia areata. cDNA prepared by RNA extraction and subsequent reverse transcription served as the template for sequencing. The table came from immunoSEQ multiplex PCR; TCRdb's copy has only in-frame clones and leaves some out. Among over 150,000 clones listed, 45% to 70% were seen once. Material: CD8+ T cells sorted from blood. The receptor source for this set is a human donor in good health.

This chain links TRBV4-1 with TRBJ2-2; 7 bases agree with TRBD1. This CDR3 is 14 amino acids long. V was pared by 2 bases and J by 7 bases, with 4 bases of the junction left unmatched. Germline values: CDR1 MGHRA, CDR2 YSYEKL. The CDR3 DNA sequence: TGCGCCAGCAGCCAAACCACAGGGGTCGGGGAGCTGTTTTTT. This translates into CASSQTTGVGELFF.

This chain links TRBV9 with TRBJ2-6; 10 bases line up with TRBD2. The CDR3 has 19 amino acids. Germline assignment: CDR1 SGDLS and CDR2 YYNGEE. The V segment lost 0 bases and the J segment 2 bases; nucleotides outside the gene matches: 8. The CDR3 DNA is TGTGCCAGCAGCGTAGCGGGGCTAGCGGGGGAGGCTGGGGCCAACGTCCTGACTTTC. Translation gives CASSVAGLAGEAGANVLTF.

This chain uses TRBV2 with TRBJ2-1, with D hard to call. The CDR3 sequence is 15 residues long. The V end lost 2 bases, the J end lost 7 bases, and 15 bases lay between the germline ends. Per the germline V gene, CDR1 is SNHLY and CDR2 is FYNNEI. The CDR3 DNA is TGTGCCAGCAGTGAAAGTCTAGGGATCGCAAATGAGCAGTTCTTC. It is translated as CASSESLGIANEQFF.

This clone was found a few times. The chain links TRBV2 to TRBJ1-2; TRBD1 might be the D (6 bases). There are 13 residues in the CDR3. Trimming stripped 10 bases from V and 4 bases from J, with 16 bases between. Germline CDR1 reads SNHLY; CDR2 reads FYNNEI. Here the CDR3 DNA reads TGTGCCACCTCGGAGGGGGGAGGCTATGGCTACACCTTC. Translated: CATSEGGGYGYTF.

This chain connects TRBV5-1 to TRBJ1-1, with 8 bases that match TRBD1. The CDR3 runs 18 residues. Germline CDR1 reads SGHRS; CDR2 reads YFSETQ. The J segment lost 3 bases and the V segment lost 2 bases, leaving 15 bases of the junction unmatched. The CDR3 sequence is CASSFQGQGGELDTEAFF. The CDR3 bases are TGCGCCAGCAGCTTCCAAGGACAGGGCGGCGAGTTGGACACTGAAGCTTTCTTT.

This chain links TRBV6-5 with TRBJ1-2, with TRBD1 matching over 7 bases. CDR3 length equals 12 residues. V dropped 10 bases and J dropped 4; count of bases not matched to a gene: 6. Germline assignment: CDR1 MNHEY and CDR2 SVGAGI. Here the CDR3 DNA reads TGTGCCACACTACAGGGGACCTATGGCTACACCTTC. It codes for CATLQGTYGYTF.

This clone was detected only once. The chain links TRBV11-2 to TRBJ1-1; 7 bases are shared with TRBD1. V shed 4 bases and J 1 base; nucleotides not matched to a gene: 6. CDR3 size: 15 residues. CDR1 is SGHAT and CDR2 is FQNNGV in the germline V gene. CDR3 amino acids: CASSSSTGANTEAFF. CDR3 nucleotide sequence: TGTGCCAGCAGCTCTTCAACAGGGGCGAACACTGAAGCTTTCTTT. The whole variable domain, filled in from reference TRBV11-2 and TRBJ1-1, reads EAGVAQSPRYKIIEKRQSVAFWCNPISGHATLYWYQQILGQGPKLLIQFQNNGVVDDSQLPKDRFSAERLKGVDSTLKIQPAKLEDSAVYLCASSSSTGANTEAFFGQGTRLTVV.

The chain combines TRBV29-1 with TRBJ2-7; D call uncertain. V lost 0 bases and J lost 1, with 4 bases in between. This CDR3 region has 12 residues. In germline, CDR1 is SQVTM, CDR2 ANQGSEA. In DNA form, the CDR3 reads TGCAGCGTTGAAGAGGGTTCCTACGAGCAGTACTTC. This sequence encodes CSVEEGSYEQYF.

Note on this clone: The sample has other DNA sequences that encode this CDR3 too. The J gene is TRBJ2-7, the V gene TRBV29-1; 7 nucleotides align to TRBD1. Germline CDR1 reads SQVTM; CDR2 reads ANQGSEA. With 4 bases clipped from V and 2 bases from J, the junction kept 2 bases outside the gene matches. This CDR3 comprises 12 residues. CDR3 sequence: CSVGQGTYEQYF. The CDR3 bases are TGCAGCGTTGGACAGGGCACCTACGAGCAGTACTTC.

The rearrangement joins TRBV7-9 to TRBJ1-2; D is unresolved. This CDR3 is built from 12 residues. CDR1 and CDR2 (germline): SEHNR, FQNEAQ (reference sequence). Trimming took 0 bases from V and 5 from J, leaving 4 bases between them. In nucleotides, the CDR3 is TGTGCCAGCAGCTTAGCCCTTTATGGCTACACCTTC. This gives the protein CASSLALYGYTF.

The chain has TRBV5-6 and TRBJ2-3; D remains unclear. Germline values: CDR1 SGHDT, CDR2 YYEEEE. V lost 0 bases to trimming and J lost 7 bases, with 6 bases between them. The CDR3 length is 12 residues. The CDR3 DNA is TGTGCCAGCAGCTTGGCCACTAATACGCAGTATTTT. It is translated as CASSLATNTQYF.

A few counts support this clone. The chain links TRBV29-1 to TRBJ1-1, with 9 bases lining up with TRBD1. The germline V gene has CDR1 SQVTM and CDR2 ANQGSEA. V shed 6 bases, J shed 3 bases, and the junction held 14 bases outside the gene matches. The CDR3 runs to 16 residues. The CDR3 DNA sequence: TGCAGCGTAGGAAGTTCCGGGACAGGGCCTTACACTGAAGCTTTCTTT. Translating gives CSVGSSGTGPYTEAFF.

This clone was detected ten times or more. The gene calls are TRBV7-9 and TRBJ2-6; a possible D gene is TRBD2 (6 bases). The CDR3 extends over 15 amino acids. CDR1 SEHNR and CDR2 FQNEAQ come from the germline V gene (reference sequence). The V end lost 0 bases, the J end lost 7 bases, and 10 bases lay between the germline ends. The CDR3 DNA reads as TGTGCCAGCAGCTTAGCGGAGGGGTTCGCCAACGTCCTGACTTTC. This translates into CASSLAEGFANVLTF.

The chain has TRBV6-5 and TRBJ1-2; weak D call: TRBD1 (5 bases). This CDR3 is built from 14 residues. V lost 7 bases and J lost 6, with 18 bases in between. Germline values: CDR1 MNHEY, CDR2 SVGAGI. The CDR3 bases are TGTGCCAGCACTTTACGGGACGGTTCGGATGGCTACACCTTC. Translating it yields CASTLRDGSDGYTF.

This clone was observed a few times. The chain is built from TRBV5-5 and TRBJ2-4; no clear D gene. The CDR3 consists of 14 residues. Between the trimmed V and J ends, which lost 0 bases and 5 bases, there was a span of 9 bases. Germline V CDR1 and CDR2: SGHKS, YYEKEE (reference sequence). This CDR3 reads CASSLVDLENIQYF. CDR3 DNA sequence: TGTGCCAGCAGCTTGGTGGATTTAGAAAACATTCAGTACTTC.

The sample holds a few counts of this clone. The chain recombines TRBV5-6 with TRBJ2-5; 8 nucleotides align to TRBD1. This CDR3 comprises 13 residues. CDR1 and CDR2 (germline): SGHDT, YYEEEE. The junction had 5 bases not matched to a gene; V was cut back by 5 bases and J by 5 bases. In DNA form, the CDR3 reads TGTGCCAGCAGGCGGACAGGGAGGGAGACCCAGTACTTC. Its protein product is CASRRTGRETQYF. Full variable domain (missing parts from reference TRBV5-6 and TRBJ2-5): DAGVTQSPTHLIKTRGQQVTLRCSPKSGHDTVSWYQQALGQGPQFIFQYYEEEERQRGNFPDRFSGHQFPNYSSELNVNALLLGDSALYLCASRRTGRETQYFGPGTRLLVL.

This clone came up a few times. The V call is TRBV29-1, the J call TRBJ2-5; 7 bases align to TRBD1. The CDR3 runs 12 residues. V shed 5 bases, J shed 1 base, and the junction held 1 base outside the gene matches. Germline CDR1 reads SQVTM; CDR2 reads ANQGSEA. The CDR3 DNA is TGCAGCGTTCGGGACAGCCAAGAGACCCAGTACTTC. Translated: CSVRDSQETQYF. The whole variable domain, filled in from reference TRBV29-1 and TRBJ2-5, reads SAVISQKPSRDICQRGTSLTIQCQVDSQVTMMFWYRQQPGQSLTLIATANQGSEATYESGFVIDKFPISRPNLTFSTLTVSNMSPEDSSIYLCSVRDSQETQYFGPGTRLLVL.

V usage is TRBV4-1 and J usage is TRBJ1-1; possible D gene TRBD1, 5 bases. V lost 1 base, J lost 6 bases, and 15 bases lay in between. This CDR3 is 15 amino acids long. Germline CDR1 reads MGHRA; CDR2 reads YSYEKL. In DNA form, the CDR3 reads TGCGCCAGCAGCCAAGCCCCCGGGGGGTTCTCTGAAGCTTTCTTT. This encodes CASSQAPGGFSEAFF.

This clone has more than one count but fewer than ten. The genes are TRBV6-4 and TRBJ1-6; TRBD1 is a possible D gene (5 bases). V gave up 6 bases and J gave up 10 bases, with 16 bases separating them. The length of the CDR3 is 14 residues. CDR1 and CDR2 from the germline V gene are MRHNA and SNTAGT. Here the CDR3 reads CASSLVVGDSPLHF. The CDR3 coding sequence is TGTGCCAGCAGCCTCGTAGTCGGGGACTCACCCCTCCACTTT.

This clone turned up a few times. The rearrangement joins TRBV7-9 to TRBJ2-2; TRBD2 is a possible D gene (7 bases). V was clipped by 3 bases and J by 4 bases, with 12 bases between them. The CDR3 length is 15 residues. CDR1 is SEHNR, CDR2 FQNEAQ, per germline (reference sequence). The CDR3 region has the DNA TGTGCCAGCAGCTTTCCGGGGGGCAGCACCGGGGAGCTGTTTTTT. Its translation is CASSFPGGSTGELFF.

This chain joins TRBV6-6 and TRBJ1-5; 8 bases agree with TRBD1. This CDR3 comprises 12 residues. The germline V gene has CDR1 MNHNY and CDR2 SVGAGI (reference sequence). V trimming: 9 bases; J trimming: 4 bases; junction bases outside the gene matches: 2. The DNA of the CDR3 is TGTGCCAGTCGACAGGGGAATCAGCCCCAGCATTTT. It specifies CASRQGNQPQHF.

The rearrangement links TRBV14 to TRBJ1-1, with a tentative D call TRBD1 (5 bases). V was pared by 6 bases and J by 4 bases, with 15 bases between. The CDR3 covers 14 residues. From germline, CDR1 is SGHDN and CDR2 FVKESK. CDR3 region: CASSLHAGGTEAFF. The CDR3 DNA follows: TGTGCCAGCAGTCTCCACGCTGGGGGCACTGAAGCTTTCTTT.

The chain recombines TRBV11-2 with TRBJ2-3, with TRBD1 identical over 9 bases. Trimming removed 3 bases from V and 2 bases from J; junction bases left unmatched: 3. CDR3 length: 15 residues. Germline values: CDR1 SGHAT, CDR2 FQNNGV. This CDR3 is CASSFGQGFTDTQYF. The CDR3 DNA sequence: TGTGCCAGCAGCTTCGGACAGGGGTTCACAGATACGCAGTATTTT.